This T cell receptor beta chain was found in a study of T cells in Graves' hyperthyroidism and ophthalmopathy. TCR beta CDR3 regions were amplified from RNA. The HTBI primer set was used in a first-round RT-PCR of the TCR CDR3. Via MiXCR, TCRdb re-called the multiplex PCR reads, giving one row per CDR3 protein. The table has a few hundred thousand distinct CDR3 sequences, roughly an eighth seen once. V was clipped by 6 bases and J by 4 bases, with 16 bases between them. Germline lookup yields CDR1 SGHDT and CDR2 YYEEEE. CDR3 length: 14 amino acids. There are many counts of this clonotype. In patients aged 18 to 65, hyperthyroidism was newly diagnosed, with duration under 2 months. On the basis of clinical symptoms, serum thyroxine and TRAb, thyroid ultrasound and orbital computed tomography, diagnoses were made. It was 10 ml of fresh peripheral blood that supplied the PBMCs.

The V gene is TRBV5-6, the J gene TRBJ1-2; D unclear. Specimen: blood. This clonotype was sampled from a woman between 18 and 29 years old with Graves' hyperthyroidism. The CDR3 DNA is TGTGCCAGCATGGCCCTCCGAATGGCCTATGGCTACACCTTC. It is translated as CASMALRMAYGYTF.